Listed below are T cell receptor beta chains from one sample, sequenced in a study of regulatory T cells in long-lasting Graves disease. TCRdb re-called the multiplex PCR reads through MiXCR, storing one row per CDR3 protein. The sample consists of approximately 350,000 distinct CDR3 sequences, roughly 17% of them appearing once. The sample also formed part of further work on T cells in Graves' hyperthyroidism and ophthalmopathy.

The sequencing here drew on peripheral blood mononuclear cells (PBMCs), taken at new diagnosis, from a patient treated with antithyroid drugs. The receptors here all came from a man in his forties with Graves disease. Both conserved end residues are part of each CDR3. A D gene is named only where the DNA matches it firmly. Expanded clones are given a class, and other clones once, few, many or no size at all.

D gene	clone size	V gene	CDR3 length	J gene	CDR3 DNA	CDR3 protein
TRBD2	few	TRBV29-1	16	TRBJ2-5	TGCAGCGTTGAAGGAGGGACTAGCGGGGCCTTTGGGACCCAGTACTTC	CSVEGGTSGAFGTQYF
NA	once	TRBV20-1	14	TRBJ1-4	TGCAGTGCTAGTTGGCTGCCAACTAATGAAAAACTGTTTTTT	CSASWLPTNEKLFF
NA	many	TRBV28	13	TRBJ2-3	TGTGCCAGCGGTAACAGGGCCACAGATACGCAGTATTTT	CASGNRATDTQYF
NA	many	TRBV24-1	14	TRBJ2-3	TGTGCCACCAGTGATTTTTCAGGGGAAGATACGCAGTATTTT	CATSDFSGEDTQYF
TRBD2	NA	TRBV11-2	15	TRBJ2-1	TGTGCCGGCAGTCCCACGGGACTAGCAATTAATGAGCAGCTCTTC	CAGSPTGLAINEQLF
NA	many	TRBV18	15	TRBJ2-1	TGTGCCAGCTCACTGCGACTAGAAGCCTACAATGAGCAGTTCTTC	CASSLRLEAYNEQFF
TRBD2	NA	TRBV24-1	15	TRBJ2-7	TGTGCCAGCAGTTTGGCGGGACTATCCGCCTACGAGCAGTACTTC	CASSLAGLSAYEQYF
NA	many	TRBV12-3/TRBV12-4	14	TRBJ2-2	TGTGCCAGCAGTTCGGGACTTTTCACCGGGGAGCTGTTTTTT	CASSSGLFTGELFF
NA	few	TRBV24-1	15	TRBJ2-3	TGTGCCACCAGTGATTTCAGCTCCGAGAAAGATACGCAGTATTTT	CATSDFSSEKDTQYF
NA	NA	TRBV20-1	16	TRBJ1-3	TGCAGTGCTAGAAGCCGAGAGCAGGGCTTTGGAAACACCATATATTTT	CSARSREQGFGNTIYF
NA	many	TRBV6-2/TRBV6-3	13	TRBJ2-1	TGTGCCAGCAGTGTTTTCCAGGTCAATGAGCAGTTCTTC	CASSVFQVNEQFF
NA	NA	TRBV7-3	14	TRBJ1-1	TGTGCCAGCAGCCAACTTGGAGGGTTCACTGAAGCTTTCTTT	CASSQLGGFTEAFF
NA	once	TRBV7-2	14	TRBJ2-7	TGTGCCAGCAGCTTAGTAGGCGGGAAATACGAGCAGTACTTC	CASSLVGGKYEQYF
NA	many	TRBV11-3	14	TRBJ1-1	TGTGCCAGCAGCTTGAATCCGGGGGACACTGAAGCTTTCTTT	CASSLNPGDTEAFF
TRBD2	few	TRBV4-1	17	TRBJ2-2	TGCGCCAGCAGCCATGGCTCGCGGGGACTAAACACCGGGGAGCTGTTTTTT	CASSHGSRGLNTGELFF
NA	many	TRBV20-1	14	TRBJ2-1	TGCAGTGCTAGAGATCCCCGGGGTTACAATGAGCAGTTCTTC	CSARDPRGYNEQFF
NA	many	TRBV18	14	TRBJ2-7	TGTGCCAGCTCACCGGACAAAGCCTACTACGAGCAGTACTTC	CASSPDKAYYEQYF
NA	NA	TRBV29-1	13	TRBJ2-5	TGCAGCGTTGGATCGATGTCTGGCGAGACCCAGTACTTC	CSVGSMSGETQYF
NA	few	TRBV28	14	TRBJ1-3	TGTGCCAGCAGTTTGACCGAAGCCGGAAACACCATATATTTT	CASSLTEAGNTIYF
TRBD1	many	TRBV5-1	14	TRBJ2-7	TGCGCCAGCAGCTTCACAGGGGGAACATACGAGCAGTACTTC	CASSFTGGTYEQYF
TRBD1	many	TRBV5-1	15	TRBJ2-3	TGTGCCAGCAGCAGCCGGGACAGGGGCACAGATACGCAGTATTTT	CASSSRDRGTDTQYF
NA	many	TRBV7-9	16	TRBJ2-3	TGTGCCAGCAGCGACCGACAGAGTACTAGCACAGATACGCAGTATTTT	CASSDRQSTSTDTQYF
NA	NA	TRBV28	16	TRBJ1-1	TGTGCCAGCAGTTTATGGGGGGACAATTGGAACACTGAAGCTTTCTTT	CASSLWGDNWNTEAFF
NA	many	TRBV6-5	15	TRBJ1-6	TGTGCCAGCAGTTACGGGGGGTTCCATAATTCACCCCTCCACTTT	CASSYGGFHNSPLHF
TRBD1	few	TRBV7-7	20	TRBJ2-2	TGTGCCAGCAGCTTAGAAGCCGGGACAGGGGACCTACTTTGGACCGGGGAGCTGTTTTTT	CASSLEAGTGDLLWTGELFF
TRBD1	many	TRBV2	15	TRBJ1-1	TGTGCCAGCAGTGATTCAGGGGGCAGGCGGACTGAAGCTTTCTTT	CASSDSGGRRTEAFF
TRBD2	few	TRBV18	15	TRBJ2-5	TGTGCCAGCTACAAGGGGACTAGCGGTAAAGAGACCCAGTACTTC	CASYKGTSGKETQYF
NA	NA	TRBV4-3	15	TRBJ1-1	TGCGCCAGCAGCCAGGGGATGATGGCAAACACTGAAGCTTTCTTT	CASSQGMMANTEAFF
TRBD1	many	TRBV25-1	15	TRBJ2-1	TGTGCCAGCTCCTTCGGACAGGGGGAGTCGAATGAGCAGTTCTTC	CASSFGQGESNEQFF
TRBD2	many	TRBV3-1	16	TRBJ2-3	TGTGCCAGCAGCCAGAATAGCGGGGGCCCCACAGATACGCAGTATTTT	CASSQNSGGPTDTQYF
TRBD1	many	TRBV2	15	TRBJ2-7	TGTGCCAGCAGTGGCGATGAGACAGGGGTCCACGAGCAGTACTTC	CASSGDETGVHEQYF
NA	many	TRBV6-1	11	TRBJ2-7	TGTGCCCGGTCGGATCCCTACGAGCAGTACTTC	CARSDPYEQYF